The rows below give T cell receptor beta chains drawn from one sample of a study of cytomegalovirus exposure and HLA in healthy donors. Profiling relied on immunoSEQ multiplex PCR, and the TCRdb table lists in-frame clones only, not all of them. The sample lists roughly 170,000 clones, around 74% seen once, with less than 3% in the top ten. Sequenced sample: PBMCs. The receptors stem from a female donor in good health and CMV-seronegative. Each CDR3 is given with its conserved first and last residue. The D gene is left open where the match is weak. A row's size may be missing; if present it is once, few, many or a size class.

V gene: TRBV6-5; CDR3 length: 15; J gene: TRBJ1-2; clone size: once; D gene: TRBD1; CDR3 protein: CASRTYDRETYGYTF; CDR3 DNA: TGTGCCAGCAGGACATATGACAGGGAGACCTATGGCTACACCTTC
V gene: TRBV28; CDR3 length: 17; J gene: TRBJ2-7; clone size: NA; D gene: TRBD1; CDR3 protein: CASSLINRGPLTYEQYF; CDR3 DNA: TGTGCCAGCAGTTTAATAAACAGGGGCCCTCTAACCTACGAGCAGTACTTC
V gene: TRBV7-2; CDR3 length: 16; J gene: TRBJ2-7; clone size: NA; D gene: NA; CDR3 protein: CASSLGTLYYSYEQYF; CDR3 DNA: TGTGCCAGCAGCTTAGGGACACTCTACTACTCCTACGAGCAGTACTTC
V gene: TRBV28; CDR3 length: 14; J gene: TRBJ2-1; clone size: NA; D gene: TRBD2; CDR3 protein: CASSLGGSYNEQFF; CDR3 DNA: TGTGCCAGCAGTTTAGGCGGGAGCTACAATGAGCAGTTCTTC
V gene: TRBV19; CDR3 length: 14; J gene: TRBJ2-7; clone size: NA; D gene: TRBD1; CDR3 protein: CASSKGQGAYEQYF; CDR3 DNA: TGTGCCAGTAGTAAGGGACAGGGGGCCTACGAGCAGTACTTC
V gene: TRBV28; CDR3 length: 15; J gene: TRBJ2-5; clone size: NA; D gene: NA; CDR3 protein: CASRDRASRGETQYF; CDR3 DNA: TGTGCCAGCAGGGACCGGGCCTCACGGGGGGAGACCCAGTACTTC
V gene: TRBV6-1; CDR3 length: 15; J gene: TRBJ2-7; clone size: NA; D gene: NA; CDR3 protein: CASSDRGAPRYEQYF; CDR3 DNA: TGTGCCAGCAGTGACCGGGGGGCCCCCCGTTACGAGCAGTACTTC
V gene: TRBV5-1; CDR3 length: 16; J gene: TRBJ1-6; clone size: NA; D gene: TRBD1; CDR3 protein: CASSLVGQGSNSPLHF; CDR3 DNA: TGCGCCAGCAGCTTGGTGGGACAGGGAAGCAATTCACCCCTCCACTTT
V gene: TRBV29-1; CDR3 length: 15; J gene: TRBJ2-1; clone size: NA; D gene: TRBD2; CDR3 protein: CSALPGLVPRGEQFF; CDR3 DNA: TGCAGCGCTCTTCCGGGACTAGTTCCCCGCGGGGAGCAGTTCTTC
V gene: TRBV5-1; CDR3 length: 15; J gene: TRBJ1-3; clone size: NA; D gene: NA; CDR3 protein: CASSFGGSPGNTIYF; CDR3 DNA: TGCGCCAGCAGCTTCGGAGGGTCCCCTGGAAACACCATATATTTT
V gene: TRBV18; CDR3 length: 14; J gene: TRBJ1-1; clone size: NA; D gene: TRBD1; CDR3 protein: CASSQGQMNTEAFF; CDR3 DNA: TGTGCCAGCTCACAGGGACAGATGAACACTGAAGCTTTCTTT
V gene: TRBV15; CDR3 length: 18; J gene: TRBJ2-3; clone size: NA; D gene: TRBD2; CDR3 protein: CATSRGTSGFSSTDTQYF; CDR3 DNA: TGTGCCACCTCCCGCGGGACTAGCGGGTTTAGTAGCACAGATACGCAGTATTTT
V gene: TRBV6-1; CDR3 length: 15; J gene: TRBJ1-4; clone size: once; D gene: NA; CDR3 protein: CASTKGPTANEKLFF; CDR3 DNA: TGTGCCAGCACCAAGGGGCCGACAGCTAATGAAAAACTGTTTTTT
V gene: TRBV19; CDR3 length: 14; J gene: TRBJ2-1; clone size: once; D gene: TRBD1; CDR3 protein: CASSTGGLNNEQFF; CDR3 DNA: TGTGCCAGTTCCACAGGGGGCCTTAACAATGAGCAGTTCTTC
V gene: TRBV7-6; CDR3 length: 15; J gene: TRBJ2-5; clone size: NA; D gene: TRBD2; CDR3 protein: CASRPTSGGQETQYF; CDR3 DNA: TGTGCCAGCAGGCCGACTAGCGGGGGACAAGAGACCCAGTACTTC
V gene: TRBV30; CDR3 length: 15; J gene: TRBJ1-3; clone size: NA; D gene: TRBD1; CDR3 protein: CAWSVGGGYRNTIYF; CDR3 DNA: TGTGCCTGGAGTGTTGGAGGGGGCTATAGAAACACCATATATTTT
V gene: TRBV2; CDR3 length: 13; J gene: TRBJ1-1; clone size: NA; D gene: NA; CDR3 protein: CASSSQVNTEAFF; CDR3 DNA: TGTGCCAGCAGTTCCCAGGTGAACACTGAAGCTTTCTTT
V gene: TRBV11-2; CDR3 length: 15; J gene: TRBJ2-7; clone size: NA; D gene: TRBD2; CDR3 protein: CASSWVAGLNYEQYF; CDR3 DNA: TGTGCCAGCAGCTGGGTAGCGGGGCTCAACTACGAGCAGTACTTC
V gene: TRBV7-9; CDR3 length: 14; J gene: TRBJ2-3; clone size: NA; D gene: TRBD1; CDR3 protein: CASRQRGLTDTQYF; CDR3 DNA: TGTGCCAGCAGGCAAAGGGGGCTCACAGATACGCAGTATTTT
V gene: TRBV28; CDR3 length: 14; J gene: TRBJ1-2; clone size: NA; D gene: NA; CDR3 protein: CASSLRGQSSGYTF; CDR3 DNA: TGTGCCAGCAGTTTAAGGGGACAAAGCAGCGGCTACACCTTC
V gene: TRBV7-2; CDR3 length: 14; J gene: TRBJ2-7; clone size: NA; D gene: NA; CDR3 protein: CASSTWPSSYEQYF; CDR3 DNA: TGTGCCAGCAGCACCTGGCCCAGCTCCTACGAGCAGTACTTC
V gene: TRBV5-1; CDR3 length: 18; J gene: TRBJ2-3; clone size: once; D gene: TRBD2; CDR3 protein: CASSLERGLAGGTDTQYF; CDR3 DNA: TGCGCCAGCAGCTTGGAAAGGGGCTTGGCGGGGGGCACAGATACGCAGTATTTT
V gene: TRBV19; CDR3 length: 14; J gene: TRBJ2-7; clone size: NA; D gene: TRBD2; CDR3 protein: CASSIGGSKYEQYF; CDR3 DNA: TGTGCCAGTAGTATAGGCGGGAGTAAGTACGAGCAGTACTTC
V gene: TRBV25-1; CDR3 length: 15; J gene: TRBJ2-3; clone size: NA; D gene: TRBD2; CDR3 protein: CASSPGGAGTDTQYF; CDR3 DNA: TGTGCCAGCAGTCCCGGGGGGGCCGGCACAGATACGCAGTATTTT
V gene: TRBV11-1; CDR3 length: 15; J gene: TRBJ2-5; clone size: NA; D gene: NA; CDR3 protein: CASSLFVSGQETQYF; CDR3 DNA: TGTGCCAGCAGCTTGTTTGTTTCGGGCCAAGAGACCCAGTACTTC
V gene: TRBV6-6; CDR3 length: 13; J gene: TRBJ1-6; clone size: NA; D gene: TRBD1; CDR3 protein: CASSGTENSPLHF; CDR3 DNA: TGTGCCAGCAGTGGGACAGAGAATTCACCCCTCCACTTT
V gene: TRBV5-1; CDR3 length: 16; J gene: TRBJ1-4; clone size: few; D gene: TRBD1; CDR3 protein: CASSPAAGTGNEKLFF; CDR3 DNA: TGCGCCAGCAGCCCAGCCGCCGGGACAGGGAATGAAAAACTGTTTTTT
V gene: TRBV19; CDR3 length: 13; J gene: TRBJ2-7; clone size: NA; D gene: TRBD1; CDR3 protein: CARRGLEAYEQYF; CDR3 DNA: TGTGCCAGGAGGGGGCTGGAAGCCTACGAGCAGTACTTC
V gene: TRBV29-1; CDR3 length: 10; J gene: TRBJ2-7; clone size: few; D gene: NA; CDR3 protein: CSAATSEQYF; CDR3 DNA: TGCAGCGCCGCCACGAGCGAGCAGTACTTC
V gene: TRBV6-1; CDR3 length: 12; J gene: TRBJ2-4; clone size: NA; D gene: TRBD1; CDR3 protein: CASSRPGQGPDF; CDR3 DNA: TGTGCCAGCAGCCGACCGGGACAGGGGCCGGACTTC
V gene: TRBV29-1; CDR3 length: 14; J gene: TRBJ2-7; clone size: NA; D gene: NA; CDR3 protein: CSVEVQGATYEQYF; CDR3 DNA: TGCAGCGTTGAGGTACAGGGCGCGACCTACGAGCAGTACTTC
V gene: TRBV7-6; CDR3 length: 15; J gene: TRBJ1-6; clone size: NA; D gene: NA; CDR3 protein: CASSSPGQSNSPLHF; CDR3 DNA: TGTGCCAGCAGCTCCCCGGGACAAAGTAATTCACCCCTCCACTTT
V gene: TRBV2; CDR3 length: 15; J gene: TRBJ1-6; clone size: NA; D gene: NA; CDR3 protein: CASRADPPENSPLHF; CDR3 DNA: TGTGCCAGCAGAGCCGACCCCCCGGAGAATTCACCCCTCCACTTT
V gene: TRBV28; CDR3 length: 17; J gene: TRBJ1-1; clone size: NA; D gene: NA; CDR3 protein: CASSPIRGGVQNTEAFF; CDR3 DNA: TGTGCCAGCAGTCCCATCAGGGGAGGGGTCCAGAACACTGAAGCTTTCTTT
V gene: TRBV6-6; CDR3 length: 14; J gene: TRBJ2-5; clone size: NA; D gene: NA; CDR3 protein: CASSDSGGQETQYF; CDR3 DNA: TGTGCCAGCAGTGACAGTGGGGGGCAAGAGACCCAGTACTTC
V gene: TRBV18; CDR3 length: 14; J gene: TRBJ1-1; clone size: NA; D gene: NA; CDR3 protein: CASSPYRGDPEAFF; CDR3 DNA: TGTGCCAGCTCACCATACCGGGGGGACCCTGAAGCTTTCTTT
V gene: TRBV19; CDR3 length: 11; J gene: TRBJ2-7; clone size: NA; D gene: NA; CDR3 protein: CASSGTYEQYF; CDR3 DNA: TGTGCCAGTAGCGGGACCTACGAGCAGTACTTC
V gene: TRBV7-9; CDR3 length: 12; J gene: TRBJ2-2; clone size: NA; D gene: NA; CDR3 protein: CASSLNLGELFF; CDR3 DNA: TGTGCCAGCAGTTTAAACTTGGGGGAGCTGTTTTTT
V gene: TRBV9; CDR3 length: 16; J gene: TRBJ2-3; clone size: NA; D gene: TRBD1; CDR3 protein: CASTPRMDRATDTQYF; CDR3 DNA: TGTGCCAGCACCCCCAGGATGGACAGGGCCACAGATACGCAGTATTTT
V gene: TRBV5-1; CDR3 length: 15; J gene: TRBJ2-3; clone size: few; D gene: TRBD2; CDR3 protein: CASTTSGRTTDTQYF; CDR3 DNA: TGCGCCAGCACCACTAGCGGGAGAACCACAGATACGCAGTATTTT
V gene: TRBV6-1; CDR3 length: 14; J gene: TRBJ2-4; clone size: NA; D gene: NA; CDR3 protein: CASSETGRKNIQYF; CDR3 DNA: TGTGCCAGCAGCGAGACAGGGAGGAAAAACATTCAGTACTTC
V gene: TRBV7-3; CDR3 length: 15; J gene: TRBJ2-3; clone size: once; D gene: TRBD2; CDR3 protein: CASSLSGLAGDTQYF; CDR3 DNA: TGTGCCAGCAGCTTATCAGGACTAGCGGGAGATACGCAGTATTTT
V gene: TRBV11-2; CDR3 length: 17; J gene: TRBJ2-1; clone size: NA; D gene: NA; CDR3 protein: CASSLPNRTSSYNEQFF; CDR3 DNA: TGTGCCAGCAGCTTACCTAACCGTACGAGCTCCTACAATGAGCAGTTCTTC
V gene: TRBV18; CDR3 length: 15; J gene: TRBJ2-7; clone size: few; D gene: TRBD2; CDR3 protein: CASSPGLASSYEQYF; CDR3 DNA: TGTGCCAGCTCACCTGGACTAGCAAGCTCCTACGAGCAGTACTTC
V gene: TRBV5-1; CDR3 length: 16; J gene: TRBJ1-4; clone size: once; D gene: NA; CDR3 protein: CASSYRAREGNEKLFF; CDR3 DNA: TGCGCCAGCAGCTACCGGGCGAGGGAGGGGAATGAAAAACTGTTTTTT
V gene: TRBV18; CDR3 length: 13; J gene: TRBJ1-5; clone size: NA; D gene: NA; CDR3 protein: CASSLADTQPQHF; CDR3 DNA: TGTGCCAGCTCACTGGCGGACACTCAGCCCCAGCATTTT
V gene: TRBV5-6; CDR3 length: 13; J gene: TRBJ1-1; clone size: NA; D gene: NA; CDR3 protein: CASSFQDDTEAFF; CDR3 DNA: TGTGCCAGCAGCTTTCAGGATGACACTGAAGCTTTCTTT
V gene: TRBV4-1; CDR3 length: 18; J gene: TRBJ2-3; clone size: NA; D gene: TRBD2; CDR3 protein: CASSAPGLASANADTQYF; CDR3 DNA: TGCGCCAGCAGCGCGCCGGGACTAGCGTCAGCAAACGCAGATACGCAGTATTTT
V gene: TRBV19; CDR3 length: 16; J gene: TRBJ2-3; clone size: NA; D gene: NA; CDR3 protein: CASSPRGGRSSDTQYF; CDR3 DNA: TGTGCCAGTAGTCCGAGGGGGGGCCGAAGTTCAGATACGCAGTATTTT
V gene: TRBV5-6; CDR3 length: 15; J gene: TRBJ1-2; clone size: NA; D gene: NA; CDR3 protein: CASRPRGIGGDGYTF; CDR3 DNA: TGTGCCAGCAGACCACGGGGGATAGGAGGGGATGGCTACACCTTC